The sequence of this T cell receptor beta chain was determined in a study of blood T cell repertoires in COVID-19. Turning to the study itself: Donors in the United States, Italy and Spain gave samples during acute or convalescent COVID-19.

The table came from immunoSEQ multiplex PCR; TCRdb's copy has only in-frame clones and leaves some out. Seen here are more than 200,000 clones, over 70% observed once, and the top ten hold approximately 8%. V gave up 1 base and J gave up 5 bases, with 9 bases separating them. Germline assignment: CDR1 LGHNT and CDR2 FRNRAP. This CDR3 has 14 residues. The material sequenced was peripheral blood. The chain is built from TRBV12-5 and TRBJ2-1; D is possibly TRBD1 (6 bases). The TCR originated in a woman older than 75 with acute or convalescent COVID-19. CDR3 region: CASGLDRANNEQFF. CDR3 coding DNA: TGTGCTAGTGGTTTGGACAGGGCCAACAATGAGCAGTTCTTC.